The T cell receptor (beta chain) under discussion was sequenced for a study of T cell responses to AZD1222 COVID-19 vaccine. Repertoires were generated with immunoSEQ multiplex PCR, while TCRdb's copy carries only in-frame clones and drops some. There are some 100,000 clones in the sample; around 84% occur only once, and around 17% lies in the top ten. The germline gives CDR1 MNHEY, CDR2 SVGAGI. This CDR3 comprises 15 residues. The ends lost 0 bases at V and 1 base at J; junction bases unmatched: 1. Recipients boosted at about 4 weeks or about 12 weeks are pooled. Sequenced material: peripheral blood, taken 28 days after the second AZD1222 dose. The receptor was derived from an adult who received the AZD1222 COVID-19 vaccine. The chain carries TRBV6-5 and TRBJ2-7, with 9 nucleotides matching TRBD2. The CDR3 is CASSYSSGGSYEQYF. The CDR3, as DNA: TGTGCCAGCAGTTACTCTAGCGGGGGTTCCTACGAGCAGTACTTC.